What follows is one TCR beta chain and its context. Its antigen is not identified. The junction differs from germline at one of its ends, possibly a read error. Using RNA transcripts as the source, TCR beta CDR3 regions were amplified. HTBI primers were used for first-round RT-PCR of the TCR CDR3. TCRdb processed the multiplex PCR reads anew with MiXCR; each CDR3 protein has one entry. The sample lists more than 500,000 distinct CDR3 sequences, around 45% occurring once. The CDR3 is 14 residues long. Germline CDR1 SGHRS, CDR2 YFSETQ. This entry is derived from a study of T cells in Graves' hyperthyroidism and ophthalmopathy. Overall study findings and caveats: In blood, most of the thyroid clonotypes expanded above 0.001 were also present.

The V gene is TRBV5-1, the J gene TRBJ1-5, with a tentative D call TRBD1 (5 bases). Sequencing was carried out using peripheral blood or thyroid tissue (not recorded which). This receptor was taken from an adult woman with Graves' disease, either hyperthyroidism or ophthalmopathy (not recorded which). This CDR3 is CASSGGQGDQPQHF. CDR3 bases: TGTGCCAGCAGTGGTGGTCAGGGCGATCAGCCCCAGCATTTT.